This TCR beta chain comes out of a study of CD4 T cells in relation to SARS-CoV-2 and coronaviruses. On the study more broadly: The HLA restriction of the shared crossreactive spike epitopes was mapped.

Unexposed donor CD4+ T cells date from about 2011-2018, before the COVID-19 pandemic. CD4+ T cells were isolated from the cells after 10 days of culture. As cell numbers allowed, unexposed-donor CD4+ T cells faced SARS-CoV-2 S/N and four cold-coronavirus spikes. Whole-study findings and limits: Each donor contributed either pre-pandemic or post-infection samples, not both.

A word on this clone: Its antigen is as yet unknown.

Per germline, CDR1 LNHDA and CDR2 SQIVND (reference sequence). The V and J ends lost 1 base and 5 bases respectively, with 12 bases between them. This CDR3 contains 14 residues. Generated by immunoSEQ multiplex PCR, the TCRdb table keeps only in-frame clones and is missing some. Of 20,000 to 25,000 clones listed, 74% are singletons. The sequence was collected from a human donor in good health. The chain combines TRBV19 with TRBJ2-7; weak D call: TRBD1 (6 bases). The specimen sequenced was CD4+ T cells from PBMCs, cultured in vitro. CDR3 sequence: CASSIGGLSDEQYF. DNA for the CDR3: TGTGCCAGTAGTATAGGGGGGCTGTCGGACGAGCAGTACTTC.